This TCR beta chain emerged from a study of blood T cells in healthy people across ages (dated by TCRdb to the mid-2010s). Study-level background: In model experiments, template switching captured about one uniquely barcoded TCR beta cDNA molecule for every two T cells. The study measured age-related changes in TCR beta repertoire diversity using deep sequencing normalized with unique cDNA molecular identifiers. Four age groups were formed from the donors: young (average 16 years), middle-aged (just under 40), aged (roughly 56) and long-lived (around 82). To avoid experimental bias, donors of different ages were spread randomly across the sequencing lanes. Using the same blood draw, the study looked at two additional independent replicas of 1 million unique cDNA reads for two donors, one aged 18 to 30 and the other aged 80 or older.

The CDR3 has 12 amino acids, counting the end cysteine and phenylalanine. The retained sequence is limited to the CDR3, 36 bases, with the frame set at the first base. A distance of 9 bases separates the germline ends of V and J, which lose 6 bases and 4 bases respectively. Donors were under 40 systemically healthy Caucasian individuals from Russia aged roughly 6 to 90 years. Each donor gave ten milliliters of peripheral blood, collected into EDTA-treated Vacutainer tubes. Ficoll-Paque density-gradient centrifugation was used to isolate PBMCs, with at least 6.5 million per sample. Total RNA was extracted from PBMCs with Trizol reagent, with at least 5 micrograms obtained per sample. Naive CD45RAhigh/CD27high T cell percentages were measured by flow cytometry on a PBMC aliquot from every donor. This clonotype was seen a few times. Which antigen it targets is not known. The input lacks base qualities; no much larger clone sits a single base away.

Receptor amplification or capture employed 5' RACE. Sequencing was carried out with an Illumina HiSeq 2500. A second roughly 7 to 11 cycle PCR used a sample-barcoded 5' primer and a J-beta primer mix. A template-switch 5' adaptor carrying 12 random nucleotides introduced a unique molecular identifier onto each TCR beta cDNA molecule. At least 3 million CDR3-containing paired-end reads were obtained from each sample. First-strand cDNA synthesis was performed from all RNA using the Mint cDNA synthesis kit, with priming by a TRBC-specific oligonucleotide. After uracil-DNA glycosylase treatment, a first 18-cycle PCR used universal primers M1SS and BC2_uni_R on all cDNA. Processing in the source paper ran as follows. Each sample was normalized by randomly selecting 1 million high-quality reads, each carrying a distinct molecular identifier. Instead of being binned into consensus sequences, reads that shared molecular identifiers were thrown out. MiTCR, run with a Q25 quality threshold and the strictest error-elimination algorithm, handled CDR3 identification, clonotype clustering and error correction. A nonparametric unseen species model with Euler transformation was used to estimate a lower bound on total TCR beta diversity. The public reads were reprocessed in TCRdb via fastp at Q25 and MiXCR, keeping in-frame beta chains. Rows matching on CDR3 protein sequence are summarized as one entry with the most common DNA and genes. These V and J calls derive from TCRdb rather than the authors' analysis. For this sample there are roughly 1.5 million distinct CDR3 sequences; 42% appear just once. In total, the top ten clones hold around 4% of the sample.

Study-level results and caveats: As age increased, observed TCR beta diversity per million T cells dropped in a roughly linear way, and a significant reduction was already evident by age 40. Compared with the aged group, the long-lived group had more naive CD4+ T cells, fewer expanded clones and increased TCR diversity, suggesting age selection. The CMV infection status of donors was not known, potentially confounding age-related changes in expanded clonotypes. Conclusive comparison of naive and antigen-experienced compartments was prevented by the profiling of bulk unsorted PBMCs. Total diversity estimates from one million sequenced T cells were considered lower bounds and underestimates. The percentage of naive T cells measured by flow cytometry correlated strongly with observed TCR beta diversity.

Sample: blood. The sequence links TRBV12-3 or TRBV12-4 to TRBJ1-1, with the D gene uncertain. This receptor was obtained from a woman aged 18-29 years in good health. The CDR3 region reads CASSELSTEAFF. In nucleotide form, the sequence is TGTGCCAGCAGCGAACTAAGCACTGAAGCTTTCTTT.